The source of this TCR beta chain is a study of human T cells and chemical hapten exposure. The wider study: Slight differences in pooled library volume were the main source of varying TCR yields across samples.

This clonotype was seen ten or more times. The CDR3 contains 13 residues. Trimming took 3 bases from V and 4 from J, leaving 10 bases between them. Per germline, CDR1 DFQATT and CDR2 SNEGSKA (reference sequence). TCRdb ran MiXCR on the RACE reads and lists one entry per CDR3 protein. The sample records tens of thousands of distinct CDR3 sequences, about a tenth being singletons. Time point given: pre-sensitization, week 0. Noted treatment: therapeutic diphenylcyclopropenone sensitization with weekly scalp DPC. Specimen: whole blood, collected in connection with sensitization to the hapten diphenylcyclopropenone (DPC). The chain couples TRBV20-1 to TRBJ1-5, with D unresolved. The source of this sequence is a woman aged 45 to 65 with alopecia areata. Some clones in this sample may be carry-over from other donors' samples. Here the CDR3 reads CSASGLLNQPQHF. CDR3 coding DNA: TGCAGTGCTAGTGGGCTGCTAAATCAGCCCCAGCATTTT.